This TCR beta chain was profiled in a study of response to subunit inactivated influenza vaccine. General study findings and limits: After each seasonal influenza vaccination, few new T cells are recruited, the authors suggested.

This clonotype was observed a handful of times. Its antigen is not identified. Germline loops: CDR1 SGHTA, CDR2 FQGNSA. The CDR3 covers 15 residues. Unmatched junction bases numbered 4, after V lost 5 bases and J lost 3 bases. TCRdb recomputed calls from the RT-PCR reads with MiXCR, one row per CDR3 protein. The sample has hundreds of thousands of distinct CDR3 sequences, roughly 25% seen once. Sample: CD4+ T cells sorted from PBMCs, taken around 5 days after vaccination. V is TRBV7-2 and J is TRBJ2-2, with 9 bases aligning to TRBD2. The receptor comes from a man aged 50 to 60 who received an inactivated influenza vaccine. CDR3 loop: CASSPGTSYTGELFF. The CDR3 nucleotides read TGTGCCAGCAGCCCCGGGACTAGCTACACCGGGGAGCTGTTTTTT.